The next 31 T cell receptor beta chains were all read from a single sample in a study of T cell responses to AZD1222 COVID-19 vaccine. Libraries were prepared by immunoSEQ multiplex PCR; TCRdb keeps only in-frame clonotypes and omits some of them. The table shows 80,000 to 100,000 clones, with 85% to 90% occurring only once. Sequencing was performed on peripheral blood, taken 28 days after the second AZD1222 dose. The source is an adult who received the AZD1222 COVID-19 vaccine.

The chain carries TRBV5-1 and TRBJ2-1, with 15 bases matching TRBD2. The CDR3 has 17 amino acids. Losses at the gene ends were 4 bases for V and 6 bases for J; bases not matched to a gene: 8. CDR1 and CDR2 from the germline V gene are SGHRS and YFSETQ. This CDR3 reads CASSHGLAGGQSNEQFF. The CDR3 DNA reads as TGCGCCAGCAGCCACGGACTAGCGGGGGGGCAAAGCAATGAGCAGTTCTTC.

The chain carries TRBV11-2 and TRBJ2-3; 7 bases are shared with TRBD1. The CDR3 runs 14 residues. V lost 5 bases and J lost 4; bases outside the gene matches: 6. Germline CDR1 and CDR2: SGHAT and FQNNGV. Here the CDR3 DNA reads TGTGCCAGCAGCCGGGGACAGTACTCAGATACGCAGTATTTT. This gives the protein CASSRGQYSDTQYF.

The chain carries TRBV12-5 and TRBJ2-7, with unresolved D. The V gene's germline CDR1 is LGHNT and CDR2 FRNRAP. The germline V and J ends were trimmed by 1 base and 7 bases, with 11 bases remaining between them. This CDR3 has 13 amino acids. CDR3 sequence reads: CASGLDRSREQYF. The CDR3 coding sequence is TGTGCTAGTGGTTTGGACCGCTCTCGGGAGCAGTACTTC.

This chain joins TRBV2 and TRBJ2-3, with TRBD2 matching 13 bases. This CDR3 is built from 19 residues. The germline CDR1 and CDR2 sequences are SNHLY and FYNNEI. Germline trimming cut 4 bases from V and 1 base from J; bases unmatched to any gene: 11. CDR3 loop: CASSGKTSGGPLGTDTQYF. CDR3 sequence (DNA): TGTGCCAGCAGTGGGAAGACTAGCGGGGGGCCGTTGGGCACAGATACGCAGTATTTT.

The chain combines TRBV6-5 with TRBJ1-1, with D hard to call. V was shortened by 6 bases and J by 10 bases, with 12 bases between the two germline ends. This CDR3 is built from 11 residues. Germline CDR1 reads MNHEY; CDR2 reads SVGAGI. This CDR3 reads CASSQDLTAFF. The CDR3 DNA sequence: TGTGCCAGCAGCCAGGACCTTACAGCTTTCTTT.

The gene calls are TRBV6-5 and TRBJ1-4; D is unclear. The CDR3 consists of 15 residues. Germline CDR1 and CDR2: MNHEY and SVGAGI. V lost 6 bases to trimming and J lost 4 bases, with 15 bases between them. CDR3: CASRRTYMNNEKLFF. The CDR3 DNA reads as TGTGCCAGCAGACGTACTTACATGAATAATGAAAAACTGTTTTTT.

The chain employs TRBV10-3 and TRBJ2-1; no clear D gene. CDR3 length equals 11 residues. The ends were cut back, 0 bases at V and 13 bases at J, with 7 bases in the middle. Germline assignment: CDR1 ENHRY and CDR2 SYGVKD. DNA of the CDR3: TGTGCCATCAGTGAGTCAAGGGTTCAGTTCTTC. Encoded protein: CAISESRVQFF.

The V and J genes are TRBV5-6 and TRBJ2-5; D might be TRBD1 (5 bases). The CDR3 is made up of 16 amino acids. The ends were cut back, 0 bases at V and 0 bases at J, with 12 bases in the middle. The V gene's germline CDR1 is SGHDT and CDR2 YYEEEE. CDR3: CASSLVTGVNQETQYF. Here the CDR3 DNA reads TGTGCCAGCAGCTTGGTTACAGGAGTAAACCAAGAGACCCAGTACTTC. Variable domain in full (rest from reference TRBV5-6 and TRBJ2-5): DAGVTQSPTHLIKTRGQQVTLRCSPKSGHDTVSWYQQALGQGPQFIFQYYEEEERQRGNFPDRFSGHQFPNYSSELNVNALLLGDSALYLCASSLVTGVNQETQYFGPGTRLLVL.

This clone appeared a single time. The V call is TRBV4-2, the J call TRBJ1-5; D might be TRBD1 (5 bases). The CDR3 has 15 amino acids. The germline CDR1 and CDR2 sequences are LGHNA and YNFKEQ. Between the trimmed V and J ends, which lost 0 bases and 3 bases, there was a span of 9 bases. CDR3 residues: CASSQDSRVNQPQHF. Here the CDR3 DNA reads TGTGCCAGCAGCCAAGATAGCAGGGTCAATCAGCCCCAGCATTTT.

CDR3 nucleotides: TGCGCCAGCAGCTTGGATGGGACAGGGTATAATTCACCCCTCCACTTT. It translates to CASSLDGTGYNSPLHF. The V gene is TRBV5-1, the J gene TRBJ1-6, with 9 bases identical to TRBD1. Germline V lookup: CDR1 SGHRS, CDR2 YFSETQ. The CDR3 loop spans 16 amino acids. V lost 0 bases to trimming and J lost 4 bases; unmatched junction nucleotides: 2.

The chain links TRBV27 to TRBJ1-2; TRBD1 is a possible D gene (6 bases). In germline, CDR1 is MNHEY, CDR2 SMNVEV (reference sequence). CDR3 size: 13 residues. V shed 5 bases and J shed 4 bases, with 11 bases lying between them. The CDR3 bases are TGTGCCAGCAGTGGACAGCTAGTCTATGGCTACACCTTC. Residues: CASSGQLVYGYTF.

The chain combines TRBV6-5 with TRBJ2-5; TRBD1 matches 9 bases. Germline V lookup: CDR1 MNHEY, CDR2 SVGAGI. This CDR3 contains 15 residues. Trimming took 2 bases from V and 5 from J; bases not matched to a gene: 6. Here the CDR3 reads CASSYGGQGWETQYF. CDR3 sequence (DNA): TGTGCCAGCAGTTACGGGGGACAGGGTTGGGAGACCCAGTACTTC.

This clone was observed a handful of times. The chain carries TRBV19 and TRBJ1-2; 7 bases fit TRBD1. This CDR3 has 14 amino acids. The germline gives CDR1 LNHDA, CDR2 SQIVND (reference sequence). V lost 4 bases to trimming and J lost 4 bases; unmatched junction nucleotides: 6. The DNA of the CDR3 is TGTGCCAGTAGTAATAGGGGGCCCCCCTATGGCTACACCTTC. Protein sequence: CASSNRGPPYGYTF.

The chain has TRBV11-2 and TRBJ2-2, with D tentatively TRBD1 (6 bases). This CDR3 comprises 14 residues. Germline V gives CDR1 SGHAT, CDR2 FQNNGV. The V end lost 5 bases, the J end lost 8 bases, and 15 bases lay between the germline ends. CDR3 sequence reads: CASSPAGTLGELFF. The CDR3 bases are TGTGCCAGCAGCCCAGCCGGGACACTTGGGGAGCTGTTTTTT. Full variable domain (remainder filled in from reference TRBV11-2 and TRBJ2-2): EAGVAQSPRYKIIEKRQSVAFWCNPISGHATLYWYQQILGQGPKLLIQFQNNGVVDDSQLPKDRFSAERLKGVDSTLKIQPAKLEDSAVYLCASSPAGTLGELFFGEGSRLTVL.

Note on this clone: Other DNA sequences of this sample code for an identical CDR3. The rearrangement uses TRBV5-1 and TRBJ1-2; 8 bases fit TRBD1. V shed 4 bases, J shed 0 bases, and the junction held 5 bases outside the gene matches. This CDR3 is 15 amino acids long. Germline loops: CDR1 SGHRS, CDR2 YFSETQ. The CDR3 here is CASSPGQGANYGYTF. CDR3 coding DNA: TGCGCCAGCAGCCCCGGACAGGGAGCTAACTATGGCTACACCTTC. Full variable domain (rest looked up from reference TRBV5-1 and TRBJ1-2): KAGVTQTPRYLIKTRGQQVTLSCSPISGHRSVSWYQQTPGQGLQFLFEYFSETQRNKGNFPGRFSGRQFSNSRSEMNVSTLELGDSALYLCASSPGQGANYGYTFGSGTRLTVV.

The chain is built from TRBV28 and TRBJ1-3; D possibly corresponds to TRBD1 (5 bases). The CDR3 extends over 18 amino acids. The ends were cut back, 5 bases at V and 4 bases at J, with 24 bases in the middle. From germline, CDR1 is MDHEN and CDR2 SYDVKM. The CDR3 reads CASSQPRVGGTAGNTIYF. The CDR3 region has the DNA TGTGCCAGCAGTCAGCCGCGGGTGGGGGGAACCGCGGGAAACACCATATATTTT.

The genes are TRBV2 and TRBJ1-5; 7 bases agree with TRBD1. This CDR3 is built from 14 residues. Unmatched junction bases numbered 5, after V lost 5 bases and J lost 4 bases. Germline V lookup: CDR1 SNHLY, CDR2 FYNNEI. The CDR3, as DNA: TGTGCCAGCAGTAGACAGGGCGGAAATCAGCCCCAGCATTTT. Translation gives CASSRQGGNQPQHF.

This clone was picked up one time. This chain joins TRBV12-3 or TRBV12-4 and TRBJ2-1, with 7 positions matching TRBD2. The CDR3 length is 13 residues. The V segment lost 5 bases and the J segment 10 bases; nucleotides outside the gene matches: 8. CDR3 protein: CASSLNRGGEQFF. In DNA form, the CDR3 reads TGTGCCAGCAGTCTCAATAGGGGAGGGGAGCAGTTCTTC.

V gene TRBV3-1 (or the pseudogene TRBV3-2) combines with J gene TRBJ2-3; 7 nucleotides align to TRBD2. Per the germline V gene, CDR1 is LGHDT and CDR2 is YNNKEL (reference sequence). Trimming cost V 1 base and J 6 bases; bases outside gene matches: 7. This CDR3 has 15 amino acids. CDR3 sequence reads: CASSQGTAGGDTQYF. CDR3 DNA: TGTGCCAGCAGCCAAGGAACCGCCGGGGGGGATACGCAGTATTTT.

V and J are TRBV6-5 and TRBJ2-6; 8 nucleotides align to TRBD1. The CDR3 totals 14 residues. V shed 6 bases and J 4 bases; nucleotides not matched to a gene: 2. Germline loops: CDR1 MNHEY, CDR2 SVGAGI. The CDR3 bases are TGTGCCAGCAGCAGGGGGCCCGGGGCCAACGTCCTGACTTTC. It is translated as CASSRGPGANVLTF.

A remark on this clone: The sample contains more than one DNA sequence encoding this CDR3. The genes are TRBV6-1 and TRBJ1-5, with D maybe TRBD1 (5 bases). The CDR3 spans 16 residues. The V and J ends lost 1 base and 4 bases respectively, with 14 bases between them. The V gene's germline CDR1 is MNHNS and CDR2 SASEGT. The DNA of the CDR3 is TGTGCCAGCAGTGAAGGTGGGACGCGTAGGAATCAGCCCCAGCATTTT. As protein: CASSEGGTRRNQPQHF.

This clone has a single count. The chain is built from TRBV6-5 and TRBJ1-4; unclear D gene. V was clipped by 4 bases and J by 4 bases, with 4 bases between them. The CDR3 loop spans 12 amino acids. Germline V lookup: CDR1 MNHEY, CDR2 SVGAGI. CDR3: CASSSFNEKLFF. CDR3 DNA sequence: TGTGCCAGCAGTTCCTTTAATGAAAAACTGTTTTTT.

The chain couples TRBV19 to TRBJ2-1; perhaps TRBD1 as D (6 bases). The ends were cut back, 7 bases at V and 6 bases at J, with 16 bases in the middle. CDR3 length: 14 residues. Germline CDR1 LNHDA, CDR2 SQIVND (reference sequence). CDR3 DNA sequence: TGTGCCAGTAATATCCCGACAGGATCCAATGAGCAGTTCTTC. Translating it yields CASNIPTGSNEQFF.

CDR3 sequence reads: CASSSLAGAKETQYF. In nucleotides, the CDR3 is TGTGCCAGCAGTTCCTTAGCGGGGGCCAAAGAGACCCAGTACTTC. The chain employs TRBV6-2 or TRBV6-3 and TRBJ2-5; 9 bases are shared with TRBD2. This CDR3 is 15 amino acids long. V lost 4 bases to trimming and J lost 3 bases; unmatched junction nucleotides: 6. Per germline, CDR1 MNHEY and CDR2 SVGEGT.

V usage is TRBV5-1 and J usage is TRBJ1-1; TRBD1 matches 9 bases. In germline, CDR1 is SGHRS, CDR2 YFSETQ. This CDR3 comprises 14 residues. After removal of 2 bases from V and 5 bases from J, the junction contained 4 bases not matched to a gene. The CDR3 bases are TGCGCCAGCAGCTTACAGGGGGCTGGGACTGAAGCTTTCTTT. Encoded protein: CASSLQGAGTEAFF.

This chain uses TRBV7-9 with TRBJ1-1; D unclear. This CDR3 spans 16 amino acids. In germline, CDR1 is SEHNR, CDR2 FQNEAQ (reference sequence). Trimming pared 5 bases from V and 1 base from J, leaving 17 bases between. The CDR3 sequence: CASSPYRPPWNTEAFF. CDR3 DNA sequence: TGTGCCAGCAGCCCTTATCGACCTCCCTGGAACACTGAAGCTTTCTTT.

J is TRBJ1-4 and V is TRBV5-1; TRBD1 aligns across 7 bases. Germline-derived CDR1 and CDR2 are SGHRS and YFSETQ. The CDR3 sequence is 14 residues long. V shed 0 bases and J 8 bases; nucleotides not matched to a gene: 4. CDR3 sequence (DNA): TGCGCCAGCAGCTTGGTTCAGGGGGAAGAAAAACTGTTTTTT. Its protein is CASSLVQGEEKLFF.

Only a few counts were recorded for this clone. The genes are TRBV27 and TRBJ1-5, with D possibly being TRBD1 (6 bases). Germline-derived CDR1 and CDR2 are MNHEY and SMNVEV (reference sequence). This CDR3 has 16 amino acids. Trimming took off 0 bases at V and 2 bases at J, with 11 bases between the two ends. The CDR3 region has the DNA TGTGCCAGCAGTTTATCTGTGACAGGAGGCAATCAGCCCCAGCATTTT. Protein product: CASSLSVTGGNQPQHF.

V gene TRBV2 combines with J gene TRBJ2-6; D call uncertain. The ends were cut back, 4 bases at V and 2 bases at J, with 12 bases in the middle. The CDR3 runs to 16 residues. CDR1 is SNHLY and CDR2 is FYNNEI in the germline V gene. CDR3 protein: CASSGSSIAGANVLTF. The CDR3 nucleotides are TGTGCCAGCAGTGGTAGTTCTATTGCTGGGGCCAACGTCCTGACTTTC.

This sequence joins TRBV11-1 and TRBJ2-5; no reliable D call. Germline V CDR1 and CDR2: SGHAT, FQDESV (reference sequence). There are 13 residues in the CDR3. V was trimmed by 2 bases and J by 5 bases, leaving 9 bases between them. The CDR3 region is CASSLSGAETQYF. In DNA form, the CDR3 reads TGTGCCAGCAGCTTAAGTGGAGCGGAGACCCAGTACTTC. The variable domain in full, with the rest retrieved from reference TRBV11-1 and TRBJ2-5, is EAEVAQSPRYKITEKSQAVAFWCDPISGHATLYWYRQILGQGPELLVQFQDESVVDDSQLPKDRFSAERLKGVDSTLKIQPAELGDSAMYLCASSLSGAETQYFGPGTRLLVL.

The chain uses TRBV10-3 and TRBJ2-3; D might be TRBD1 or TRBD2, each matching 6 bases. The germline V and J ends were trimmed by 6 bases and 4 bases, with 14 bases remaining between them. The V gene's germline CDR1 is ENHRY and CDR2 SYGVKD. The CDR3 spans 14 residues. Here the CDR3 reads CAIRGGAWADTQYF. CDR3 DNA sequence: TGTGCCATCAGGGGGGGCGCCTGGGCAGATACGCAGTATTTT.